This TCR beta chain is from a study of regulatory T cells in long-lasting Graves disease. iRepertoire HTBI primers and Arm-PCR of CDR3 regions built TCR beta libraries. TCRdb itself ran the multiplex PCR reads through MiXCR, one entry per CDR3 protein. The sample holds under 450,000 distinct CDR3 sequences, roughly 24% seen once. Documented time point: persistent/refractory GD, antithyroid drugs over 5 years with positive TRAb. RNA extracted from PBMCs served as the sequencing template. Germline V gene data show CDR1 as SEHNR and CDR2 as FQNEAQ (reference sequence). The CDR3 covers 16 residues. J was trimmed by 4 bases and V by 1 base; bases with no gene match: 6.

Specimen: peripheral blood mononuclear cells (PBMCs), collected when the disease was refractory, from a patient treated with antithyroid drugs. This TCR was sampled from a middle-aged woman with Graves disease. The chain links TRBV7-9 to TRBJ2-7, with TRBD1 matching over 11 bases. The CDR3 protein is CASSLGRDRGSYEQYF. The CDR3 nucleotides are TGTGCCAGCAGCTTAGGACGGGACAGGGGGTCGTACGAGCAGTACTTC.